This record looks at one TCR beta chain sequence and its context. Its antigen is unidentified. The sample originates from a study of shared clonotypes between healthy human individuals. Broader study findings: Among the subsets, naive ones generally showed larger estimated richness than memory ones.

Sequenced by immunoSEQ multiplex PCR; TCRdb stores in-frame clones only, minus some. The sample shows some 1,900,000 clones, approximately 95% of them seen only once. Selected positively for CCR7 and CD45RO-negative, naive CD8 cells excluded terminally differentiated effector memory CD45RA+ cells. All of the donors resided in Nashville, Tennessee, and each was a Caucasian adult. The sample was naive CD8+ T cells sorted from blood. The receptor comes from a man between 18 and 29 years old in good health.

The CDR3 DNA is TGCGCCAGCAGCTTGGGGGACAGGGGAATGGGCACAGATACGCAGTATTTT. It yields the protein CASSLGDRGMGTDTQYF. This chain uses TRBV5-1 with TRBJ2-3, with 10 positions matching TRBD1. V lost 0 bases, J lost 1 base, and 5 bases stayed unmatched. The germline V gene has CDR1 SGHRS and CDR2 YFSETQ. The CDR3 contains 17 residues.